Each of the 17 T cell receptor beta chains below was sequenced from the same sample in a study of T cells in Graves' hyperthyroidism and ophthalmopathy. The CDR3 regions of TCR beta were amplified from RNA transcripts. The HTBI set primed first-round TCR CDR3 RT-PCR. TCRdb reanalysed the multiplex PCR reads using MiXCR and keeps one entry per CDR3 protein. The sample carries about 380,000 distinct CDR3 sequences, about 14% recorded once. The sample consisted of blood. Source of these receptors: a woman in her sixties or seventies with Graves' hyperthyroidism.

This clonotype was counted between two and nine times. The rearrangement joins TRBV15 to TRBJ2-2; D gene uncertain. Trimming took off 1 base at V and 0 bases at J, with 9 bases between the two ends. CDR1 and CDR2 (germline): LNHNV, YYDKDF (reference sequence). The CDR3 contains 16 residues. CDR3 DNA sequence: TGTGCCACCAGCAGAGCAAGGGCAGCGAACACCGGGGAGCTGTTTTTT. It specifies CATSRARAANTGELFF.

This clonotype has at least ten counts. This chain connects TRBV28 to TRBJ1-5; D is undetermined. V lost 4 bases and J 2 bases, leaving 9 bases between the germline ends. The CDR3 contains 14 residues. Looked up from germline, CDR1 is MDHEN and CDR2 is SYDVKM. Written as DNA, the CDR3 is TGTGCCAGCAGTTGGTCAGGAGGCAATCAGCCCCAGCATTTT. It encodes CASSWSGGNQPQHF.

V and J are TRBV28 and TRBJ2-1; TRBD1 matches at 7 bases. CDR3 length: 16 residues. Germline lookup yields CDR1 MDHEN and CDR2 SYDVKM. V was pared by 2 bases and J by 7 bases, with 11 bases of the junction left unmatched. The CDR3 DNA is TGTGCCAGCAGTTTAGACATAAGATCGACAGGGAATGAGCAGTTCTTC. This translates into CASSLDIRSTGNEQFF.

The table lists this clonotype with a count of one. A read error may be the cause here, since a much bigger clone is one base away. The rearrangement joins TRBV11-3 to TRBJ2-6; the D gene is possibly TRBD1 (5 bases). The germline V gene has CDR1 SGHNT and CDR2 YENEEA. The CDR3 has 15 amino acids. The CDR3 region has the DNA TGTGCCAGCAGTGGGTGGGGATCTGGGGCCAGCGTCCTGACTTTC. Translated: CASSGWGSGASVLTF.

This clonotype has at least ten counts. V is TRBV20-1 and J is TRBJ2-1, with D unresolved. Between the trimmed V and J ends, which lost 2 bases and 0 bases, there was a span of 5 bases. The CDR3 consists of 13 residues. CDR1 and CDR2 (germline): DFQATT, SNEGSKA (reference sequence). CDR3 sequence reads: CSARFSSYNEQFF. The DNA of the CDR3 is TGCAGTGCTAGATTCAGCTCCTACAATGAGCAGTTCTTC.

This chain uses TRBV6-1 with TRBJ1-6, with D maybe TRBD1 (5 bases). Germline V CDR1 and CDR2: MNHNS, SASEGT. Trimming took off 8 bases at V and 1 base at J, with 6 bases between the two ends. The CDR3 loop spans 13 amino acids. Written as DNA, the CDR3 is TGTGCCAGCCGGGGGTCCTATAATTCACCCCTCCACTTT. Protein sequence: CASRGSYNSPLHF.

This clonotype occurred many times. The CDR3: CASSLLRGRSGNTIYF. For the CDR3, the DNA is TGTGCCAGCAGCCTCCTGCGCGGGCGATCTGGAAACACCATATATTTT. The chain uses TRBV11-2 and TRBJ1-3; D unresolved. Germline CDR1 is SGHAT and CDR2 is FQNNGV. Trimming pared 5 bases from V and 1 base from J, leaving 15 bases between. The CDR3 has 16 amino acids.

A note on this clonotype: The conserved closing phenylalanine or tryptophan is absent in this CDR3, likely reflecting a read error. The chain employs TRBV5-4 and TRBJ2-7, with D tentatively TRBD2 (6 bases). V was shortened by 4 bases and J by 5 bases, with 19 bases between the two germline ends. Germline CDR1 reads SGHNT; CDR2 reads YYREEE (reference sequence). This CDR3 has 15 amino acids. The CDR3 bases are TGTGCCAGCAGCCTGGAGGACGGGAGTGGGCACGAGCAGTACTTA. It translates to CASSLEDGSGHEQYL.

Comments on this clonotype: Germline and junction disagree at one end, which may indicate a read error. The chain carries TRBV7-7 and TRBJ2-5; possible D gene TRBD1, 6 bases. Germline loops: CDR1 SSHAT, CDR2 FNYEAQ (reference sequence). CDR3 length: 14 residues. The CDR3 coding sequence is TGTGCTAGCAGCCAACAGGGTTGGCCGGAGACCCAGTACTTC. Translated, it gives CASSQQGWPETQYF.

The sample holds many counts of this clonotype. This chain links TRBV2 with TRBJ2-3; D is unresolved. Trimming removed 7 bases from V and 5 bases from J, with 7 bases in between. Germline V gene data show CDR1 as SNHLY and CDR2 as FYNNEI. There are 11 residues in the CDR3. CDR3 residues: CASISVDTQYF. CDR3 in DNA: TGTGCCAGCATATCAGTAGATACGCAGTATTTT.

The V call is TRBV20-1, the J call TRBJ2-2; D is uncertain. Trimming removed 5 bases at V and 0 bases at J, with 4 bases between. The germline CDR1 and CDR2 sequences are DFQATT and SNEGSKA (reference sequence). The CDR3 contains 12 residues. The CDR3 is CSAPSNTGELFF. DNA for the CDR3: TGCAGTGCTCCCTCGAACACCGGGGAGCTGTTTTTT.

In its sample, this clonotype was seen many times. The V call is TRBV2, the J call TRBJ2-5; possible D gene TRBD2, 6 bases. CDR3 length equals 14 residues. The V and J ends lost 1 base and 5 bases respectively, with 11 bases between them. Looked up from germline, CDR1 is SNHLY and CDR2 is FYNNEI. This chain's CDR3 is CASSEGYRGETQYF. The CDR3 DNA reads TGTGCCAGCAGTGAAGGCTACCGGGGGGAGACCCAGTACTTC.

This rearrangement joins TRBV7-9 to TRBJ1-2; weak D call: TRBD1 (5 bases). Germline V CDR1 and CDR2: SEHNR, FQNEAQ (reference sequence). Trimming shortened V by 1 base and J by 7 bases, and 13 bases separated the two germline ends. This CDR3 region has 14 residues. In nucleotides, the CDR3 is TGTGCCAGCAGCTTAGGGAGGACAACTGCTGGCTACACCTTC. This gives the protein CASSLGRTTAGYTF.

This clonotype was picked up many times. The gene calls are TRBV28 and TRBJ2-3; the D gene is possibly TRBD1 (6 bases). V lost 3 bases and J lost 4, with 14 bases in between. The germline V gene has CDR1 MDHEN and CDR2 SYDVKM. The CDR3 is 15 residues long. This CDR3 is CASSFAGAVADTQYF. CDR3 in DNA: TGTGCCAGCAGTTTTGCAGGGGCGGTCGCAGATACGCAGTATTTT.

This clonotype showed up many times. The CDR3 DNA reads as TGCAGCGTTGAGCAGGGGGTGTTAACAGATACGCAGTATTTT. Translated: CSVEQGVLTDTQYF. The chain recombines TRBV29-1 with TRBJ2-3; 7 bases match TRBD1. The germline CDR1 and CDR2 sequences are SQVTM and ANQGSEA. CDR3 length: 14 amino acids. V gave up 3 bases and J gave up 3 bases; unmatched junction bases: 6.

This clonotype has at least ten counts. This chain joins TRBV2 and TRBJ1-1; TRBD1 agrees at 7 bases. The V and J ends lost 10 bases and 4 bases, in that order; junction bases with no gene match: 12. CDR1 and CDR2 (germline): SNHLY, FYNNEI. The CDR3 totals 14 residues. This CDR3 is CATTGRGRATEAFF. Written as DNA, the CDR3 is TGTGCCACCACCGGGAGGGGGCGGGCCACTGAAGCTTTCTTT.

V is TRBV30 and J is TRBJ2-7; D is unresolved. The CDR3 extends over 12 amino acids. V shed 7 bases and J shed 3 bases, with 13 bases lying between them. From germline, CDR1 is GTSNPN and CDR2 SVGIG (reference sequence). DNA for the CDR3: TGTGCCTTATCGGCTAGTGGCTACGAGCAGTACTTC. Translated, it gives CALSASGYEQYF.